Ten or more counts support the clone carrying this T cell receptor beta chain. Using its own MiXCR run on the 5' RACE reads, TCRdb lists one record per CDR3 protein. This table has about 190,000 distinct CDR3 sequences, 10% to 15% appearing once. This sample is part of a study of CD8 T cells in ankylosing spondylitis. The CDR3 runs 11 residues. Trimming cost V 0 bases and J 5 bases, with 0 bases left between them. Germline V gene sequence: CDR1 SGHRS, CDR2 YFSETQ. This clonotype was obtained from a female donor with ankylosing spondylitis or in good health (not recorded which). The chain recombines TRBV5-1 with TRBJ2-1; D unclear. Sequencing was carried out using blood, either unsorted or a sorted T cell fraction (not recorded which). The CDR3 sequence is CASSLDNEQFF. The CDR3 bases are TGCGCCAGCAGCTTGGACAATGAGCAGTTCTTC.